Listed below are T cell receptor beta chains from one sample, sequenced in a study of identical twins. MiXCR was run by TCRdb on the 5' RACE reads, yielding one entry per CDR3 protein. The sample lists around 670,000 distinct CDR3 sequences, 5.5% to 7.5% occurring once. The sequenced material came from naive T cells sorted from blood. The source is a man aged 18 to 29 in good health. CDR3s include the opening cysteine and the closing phenylalanine or tryptophan. Each record gives: clone size, V gene, J gene, D gene, CDR3 protein, CDR3 DNA. The D gene is left open where the match is weak. Part of the rows lack a size; the others show once, few, many or a class for expanded clones.

clone size: many; V gene: TRBV12-3/TRBV12-4; J gene: TRBJ1-5; D gene: .; CDR3 protein: CASSFAINQPQHF; CDR3 DNA: TGTGCCAGCAGTTTTGCGATTAATCAGCCCCAGCATTTT
clone size: many; V gene: TRBV29-1; J gene: TRBJ1-2; D gene: .; CDR3 protein: CSVDPVGNYGYTF; CDR3 DNA: TGCAGCGTTGACCCTGTGGGAAACTATGGCTACACCTTC
clone size: .; V gene: TRBV20-1; J gene: TRBJ1-2; D gene: .; CDR3 protein: CSASPQPNTYGYTF; CDR3 DNA: TGCAGTGCTAGCCCACAGCCAAACACCTATGGCTACACCTTC
clone size: .; V gene: TRBV6-2/TRBV6-3; J gene: TRBJ2-1; D gene: TRBD2; CDR3 protein: CATRGGGLAGGSYNEQFF; CDR3 DNA: TGTGCCACCCGAGGGGGGGGCCTAGCGGGAGGGTCCTACAATGAGCAGTTCTTC
clone size: .; V gene: TRBV18; J gene: TRBJ2-1; D gene: .; CDR3 protein: CASSARGWDPNEQFF; CDR3 DNA: TGTGCCAGCTCAGCAAGGGGGTGGGACCCGAATGAGCAGTTCTTC
clone size: many; V gene: TRBV4-2; J gene: TRBJ2-1; D gene: TRBD2; CDR3 protein: CASKLAGGPNEYNEQFF; CDR3 DNA: TGTGCCAGTAAGCTAGCGGGAGGTCCGAATGAGTACAATGAGCAGTTCTTC
clone size: .; V gene: TRBV4-2; J gene: TRBJ2-7; D gene: .; CDR3 protein: CASSQELARGSYEQYF; CDR3 DNA: TGTGCCAGCAGCCAAGAGCTAGCTAGAGGGTCCTACGAGCAGTACTTC
clone size: many; V gene: TRBV12-3/TRBV12-4; J gene: TRBJ2-1; D gene: TRBD2; CDR3 protein: CASSLAGEGEQFF; CDR3 DNA: TGTGCCAGCAGTTTAGCCGGGGAGGGTGAGCAGTTCTTC
clone size: few; V gene: TRBV27; J gene: TRBJ2-1; D gene: .; CDR3 protein: CASSESDSQGPYNEQFF; CDR3 DNA: TGTGCCAGCAGTGAATCCGACTCACAGGGCCCCTACAATGAGCAGTTCTTC
clone size: .; V gene: TRBV9; J gene: TRBJ2-5; D gene: .; CDR3 protein: CASSVTDGETQYF; CDR3 DNA: TGTGCCAGCAGCGTGACAGACGGAGAGACCCAGTACTTC
clone size: few; V gene: TRBV7-9; J gene: TRBJ2-5; D gene: .; CDR3 protein: CASSPWDTGETQYF; CDR3 DNA: TGTGCCAGCAGCCCATGGGACACAGGAGAGACCCAGTACTTC
clone size: few; V gene: TRBV30; J gene: TRBJ2-3; D gene: .; CDR3 protein: CATRGSTDTQYF; CDR3 DNA: TGTGCCACGAGGGGGTCCACAGATACGCAGTATTTT
clone size: many; V gene: TRBV4-3; J gene: TRBJ2-1; D gene: TRBD2; CDR3 protein: CASSITSGENNEQFF; CDR3 DNA: TGCGCCAGCAGCATCACTAGCGGAGAGAACAATGAGCAGTTCTTC
clone size: .; V gene: TRBV13; J gene: TRBJ1-5; D gene: .; CDR3 protein: CASTKGRDQPQHF; CDR3 DNA: TGTGCCAGCACGAAGGGTCGGGATCAGCCCCAGCATTTT
clone size: .; V gene: TRBV12-3/TRBV12-4; J gene: TRBJ1-6; D gene: .; CDR3 protein: CASSPTLGGLNSPLHF; CDR3 DNA: TGTGCCAGCAGTCCAACATTGGGGGGGCTTAATTCACCCCTCCACTTT
clone size: .; V gene: TRBV28; J gene: TRBJ2-1; D gene: TRBD2; CDR3 protein: CASSTRLAGRVYNEQFF; CDR3 DNA: TGTGCCAGCAGTACACGACTAGCGGGTAGGGTGTACAATGAGCAGTTCTTC
clone size: .; V gene: TRBV10-3; J gene: TRBJ2-6; D gene: .; CDR3 protein: CAARRSSGANVLTF; CDR3 DNA: TGTGCCGCCCGCCGAAGCTCTGGGGCCAACGTCCTGACTTTC
clone size: many; V gene: TRBV6-2/TRBV6-3; J gene: TRBJ2-3; D gene: TRBD2; CDR3 protein: CASSVLAGGKDTQYF; CDR3 DNA: TGTGCCAGCAGTGTCCTAGCGGGAGGGAAAGATACGCAGTATTTT
clone size: many; V gene: TRBV4-3; J gene: TRBJ2-5; D gene: .; CDR3 protein: CASSPTRGVLETQYF; CDR3 DNA: TGCGCCAGCAGCCCAACCAGGGGGGTTCTAGAGACCCAGTACTTC
clone size: .; V gene: TRBV11-2; J gene: TRBJ2-1; D gene: TRBD2; CDR3 protein: CASSLGERDSRVHEQFF; CDR3 DNA: TGTGCCAGCAGCTTAGGGGAGCGGGACTCCCGAGTGCATGAGCAGTTCTTC
clone size: .; V gene: TRBV5-1; J gene: TRBJ2-5; D gene: .; CDR3 protein: CASSFLPGSGETQYF; CDR3 DNA: TGCGCCAGCAGCTTTCTGCCGGGGAGTGGGGAGACCCAGTACTTC
clone size: .; V gene: TRBV12-3/TRBV12-4; J gene: TRBJ1-5; D gene: .; CDR3 protein: CASSSAGNQPQHF; CDR3 DNA: TGTGCCAGCAGTTCCGCAGGGAATCAGCCCCAGCATTTT
clone size: few; V gene: TRBV5-1; J gene: TRBJ2-7; D gene: TRBD2; CDR3 protein: CASSGEGRLGREQYF; CDR3 DNA: TGCGCCAGCAGCGGGGAGGGACGCTTGGGGAGGGAGCAGTACTTC
clone size: many; V gene: TRBV4-3; J gene: TRBJ2-3; D gene: .; CDR3 protein: CASSQDISDTDTQYF; CDR3 DNA: TGCGCCAGCAGCCAAGATATTAGCGACACAGATACGCAGTATTTT
clone size: few; V gene: TRBV20-1; J gene: TRBJ2-4; D gene: TRBD1; CDR3 protein: CSARRDRGGLAKNIQYF; CDR3 DNA: TGCAGTGCTAGAAGGGACAGGGGAGGCCTAGCCAAAAACATTCAGTACTTC
clone size: .; V gene: TRBV12-3/TRBV12-4; J gene: TRBJ1-6; D gene: .; CDR3 protein: CASSGFTDNSPLHF; CDR3 DNA: TGTGCCAGCAGTGGGTTTACGGATAATTCACCCCTCCACTTT
clone size: many; V gene: TRBV4-2; J gene: TRBJ2-1; D gene: TRBD2; CDR3 protein: CASSQVGASGRGSYNEQFF; CDR3 DNA: TGTGCCAGCAGCCAAGTCGGGGCTAGCGGGAGGGGGTCCTACAATGAGCAGTTCTTC
clone size: many; V gene: TRBV20-1; J gene: TRBJ1-2; D gene: .; CDR3 protein: CSARPPNYGYTF; CDR3 DNA: TGCAGTGCTAGACCTCCGAACTATGGCTACACCTTC
clone size: few; V gene: TRBV9; J gene: TRBJ2-2; D gene: .; CDR3 protein: CASSPSLGGNTGELFF; CDR3 DNA: TGTGCCAGCAGCCCCAGTCTGGGGGGGAACACCGGGGAGCTGTTTTTT
clone size: many; V gene: TRBV20-1; J gene: TRBJ2-4; D gene: .; CDR3 protein: CSANPVQKNIQYF; CDR3 DNA: TGCAGTGCTAACCCCGTCCAAAAAAACATTCAGTACTTC
clone size: .; V gene: TRBV6-2/TRBV6-3; J gene: TRBJ2-1; D gene: TRBD2; CDR3 protein: CASSYSGGSGGEQFF; CDR3 DNA: TGTGCCAGCAGTTACTCGGGCGGGAGTGGCGGTGAGCAGTTCTTC
clone size: many; V gene: TRBV12-3/TRBV12-4; J gene: TRBJ2-1; D gene: TRBD2; CDR3 protein: CASSRIAGLYNEQFF; CDR3 DNA: TGTGCCAGCAGTCGAATAGCGGGACTTTACAATGAGCAGTTCTTC
clone size: many; V gene: TRBV5-1; J gene: TRBJ1-2; D gene: .; CDR3 protein: CASSLARDGYTF; CDR3 DNA: TGCGCCAGCAGCTTGGCCAGGGATGGCTACACCTTC
clone size: many; V gene: TRBV6-1; J gene: TRBJ1-1; D gene: TRBD1; CDR3 protein: CATADRAMHTEAFF; CDR3 DNA: TGTGCCACCGCGGACAGGGCTATGCACACTGAAGCTTTCTTT
clone size: few; V gene: TRBV2; J gene: TRBJ2-5; D gene: TRBD1; CDR3 protein: CASGDRVYQETQYF; CDR3 DNA: TGTGCCAGCGGGGACAGGGTCTACCAAGAGACCCAGTACTTC
clone size: many; V gene: TRBV6-6; J gene: TRBJ1-2; D gene: .; CDR3 protein: CASSATQGHGYTF; CDR3 DNA: TGTGCCAGCAGTGCCACCCAGGGACATGGCTACACCTTC
clone size: many; V gene: TRBV20-1; J gene: TRBJ2-3; D gene: .; CDR3 protein: CSARDRGVRADTQYF; CDR3 DNA: TGCAGTGCTAGAGATCGGGGCGTCCGCGCAGATACGCAGTATTTT
clone size: .; V gene: TRBV4-2; J gene: TRBJ2-1; D gene: .; CDR3 protein: CASSQEIRVHNEQFF; CDR3 DNA: TGTGCCAGCAGCCAAGAGATACGAGTACACAATGAGCAGTTCTTC
clone size: many; V gene: TRBV28; J gene: TRBJ2-1; D gene: TRBD2; CDR3 protein: CASRHLADHYNEQFF; CDR3 DNA: TGTGCCAGCAGACACCTAGCGGACCACTACAATGAGCAGTTCTTC
clone size: once; V gene: TRBV30; J gene: TRBJ1-4; D gene: TRBD1; CDR3 protein: CAWSGGQGGANEKLFF; CDR3 DNA: TGTGCCTGGAGTGGAGGACAGGGTGGGGCTAATGAAAAACTGTTTTTT
clone size: few; V gene: TRBV5-1; J gene: TRBJ2-3; D gene: .; CDR3 protein: CASSPDQPDTQYF; CDR3 DNA: TGCGCCAGCAGCCCGGACCAGCCTGATACGCAGTATTTT
clone size: many; V gene: TRBV29-1; J gene: TRBJ2-1; D gene: TRBD1; CDR3 protein: CSVPGTGLFF; CDR3 DNA: TGCAGCGTCCCCGGGACAGGTCTGTTCTTC
clone size: few; V gene: TRBV7-2; J gene: TRBJ2-5; D gene: .; CDR3 protein: CASSFFRSGVRETQYF; CDR3 DNA: TGTGCCAGCAGCTTCTTTCGGTCCGGGGTACGAGAGACCCAGTACTTC
clone size: many; V gene: TRBV3-1; J gene: TRBJ2-7; D gene: .; CDR3 protein: CASSQRKQQYYEQYF; CDR3 DNA: TGTGCCAGCAGCCAACGCAAACAACAGTACTACGAGCAGTACTTC
clone size: few; V gene: TRBV11-2; J gene: TRBJ2-7; D gene: .; CDR3 protein: CASSPVGAVHEQYF; CDR3 DNA: TGTGCCAGCAGCCCCGTCGGAGCGGTCCACGAGCAGTACTTC
clone size: many; V gene: TRBV24-1; J gene: TRBJ2-3; D gene: .; CDR3 protein: CATSDQSGIGTDTQYF; CDR3 DNA: TGTGCCACCAGTGATCAAAGTGGGATTGGCACAGATACGCAGTATTTT
clone size: many; V gene: TRBV12-3/TRBV12-4; J gene: TRBJ2-7; D gene: .; CDR3 protein: CASGQNYEQYF; CDR3 DNA: TGTGCCAGCGGACAGAACTACGAGCAGTACTTC
clone size: .; V gene: TRBV27; J gene: TRBJ1-4; D gene: .; CDR3 protein: CATSKLTNEKLFF; CDR3 DNA: TGTGCCACCTCAAAATTAACTAATGAAAAACTGTTTTTT
clone size: many; V gene: TRBV5-1; J gene: TRBJ2-5; D gene: .; CDR3 protein: CASSSQGLQETQYF; CDR3 DNA: TGCGCCAGCAGCTCACAGGGTCTCCAAGAGACCCAGTACTTC
clone size: .; V gene: TRBV6-2/TRBV6-3; J gene: TRBJ2-7; D gene: .; CDR3 protein: CASSYIRDNYEQYF; CDR3 DNA: TGTGCCAGCAGTTACATTCGAGACAACTACGAGCAGTACTTC
clone size: .; V gene: TRBV10-3; J gene: TRBJ1-1; D gene: TRBD1; CDR3 protein: CAINPGWGQGDAEAFF; CDR3 DNA: TGTGCCATCAACCCGGGGTGGGGACAGGGCGACGCTGAAGCTTTCTTT